This is a list of T cell receptor beta chains from one sample in a study of T cells in Graves' hyperthyroidism and ophthalmopathy. Via MiXCR, TCRdb re-called the multiplex PCR reads, giving one row per CDR3 protein. There are around 250,000 distinct CDR3 sequences in the sample; roughly 15% occur only once, and roughly 13% lies in the top ten. Source material: blood. The receptors originated from a woman aged 40 to 50 with Graves' hyperthyroidism that later progressed to Graves' ophthalmopathy. Both conserved end residues are part of each CDR3. Fields, in order: clone size, D gene, V gene, J gene, CDR3 protein, CDR3 DNA. A D gene is named only where the DNA matches it firmly. The size field is filled for only some rows; it gives once, few, many or a size class.

abundance: many; d_gene: TRBD1; v_gene: TRBV24-1; j_gene: TRBJ1-5; CDR3aa: CATSAGQGVDQPQHF; CDR3nt: TGTGCCACCAGTGCTGGACAGGGTGTCGATCAGCCCCAGCATTTT
abundance: NA; d_gene: NA; v_gene: TRBV5-4; j_gene: TRBJ1-1; CDR3aa: CASRTLGGGGTEAFF; CDR3nt: TGTGCCAGCAGGACCCTCGGGGGAGGGGGGACTGAAGCTTTCTTT
abundance: many; d_gene: NA; v_gene: TRBV12-3/TRBV12-4; j_gene: TRBJ1-1; CDR3aa: CASIPGGKGNTEAFF; CDR3nt: TGTGCCAGCATCCCGGGGGGGAAGGGGAACACTGAAGCTTTCTTT
abundance: NA; d_gene: TRBD2; v_gene: TRBV2; j_gene: TRBJ2-7; CDR3aa: CASPRWTSGYEQYF; CDR3nt: TGTGCCAGCCCCCGGTGGACTAGCGGTTACGAGCAGTACTTC
abundance: many; d_gene: NA; v_gene: TRBV7-3; j_gene: TRBJ1-3; CDR3aa: CASSSGFSGNTIYF; CDR3nt: TGTGCCAGCAGCTCAGGGTTCTCTGGAAACACCATATATTTT
abundance: many; d_gene: NA; v_gene: TRBV5-6; j_gene: TRBJ2-1; CDR3aa: CASSLDQVVGNEQFF; CDR3nt: TGTGCCAGCAGCTTGGACCAAGTAGTGGGTAATGAGCAGTTCTTC
abundance: NA; d_gene: NA; v_gene: TRBV20-1; j_gene: TRBJ2-7; CDR3aa: CSANQIYEQYF; CDR3nt: TGCAGTGCTAACCAGATCTACGAGCAGTACTTC
abundance: NA; d_gene: NA; v_gene: TRBV12-3/TRBV12-4; j_gene: TRBJ2-3; CDR3aa: CASSLLGRTDTQYF; CDR3nt: TGTGCCAGCAGTTTACTGGGGCGCACAGATACGCAGTATTTT
abundance: many; d_gene: TRBD2; v_gene: TRBV3-1; j_gene: TRBJ2-1; CDR3aa: CASSQDMGGRAGEQFF; CDR3nt: TGTGCCAGCAGCCAAGACATGGGCGGGAGGGCCGGTGAGCAGTTCTTC
abundance: many; d_gene: NA; v_gene: TRBV7-9; j_gene: TRBJ2-1; CDR3aa: CANSPSRTSKGYNEQFF; CDR3nt: TGTGCCAACAGCCCGTCCAGGACCTCCAAGGGGTACAATGAGCAGTTCTTC
abundance: NA; d_gene: NA; v_gene: TRBV7-3; j_gene: TRBJ2-2; CDR3aa: CASSFDRNTGELFF; CDR3nt: TGTGCCAGCAGCTTCGACAGAAACACCGGGGAGCTGTTTTTT
abundance: many; d_gene: TRBD1; v_gene: TRBV18; j_gene: TRBJ2-7; CDR3aa: CASSTGTANYEQYF; CDR3nt: TGTGCCAGCTCTACCGGGACAGCTAATTACGAGCAGTACTTC
abundance: many; d_gene: NA; v_gene: TRBV18; j_gene: TRBJ1-1; CDR3aa: CASSPRVGLEAFF; CDR3nt: TGTGCCAGCTCACCACGGGTAGGGCTGGAAGCTTTCTTT
abundance: many; d_gene: NA; v_gene: TRBV7-2; j_gene: TRBJ2-3; CDR3aa: CASSSGTSNTQYF; CDR3nt: TGTGCCAGCAGCTCAGGGACCTCCAATACGCAGTATTTT
abundance: NA; d_gene: NA; v_gene: TRBV7-3; j_gene: TRBJ2-2; CDR3aa: CASSNQGTGELFF; CDR3nt: TGTGCCAGCAGCAATCAGGGAACCGGGGAGCTGTTTTTT
abundance: many; d_gene: NA; v_gene: TRBV6-5; j_gene: TRBJ2-7; CDR3aa: CASSYVRPPGPVGQYF; CDR3nt: TGTGCCAGCAGTTACGTGCGTCCTCCGGGACCCGTGGGGCAGTACTTC
abundance: many; d_gene: NA; v_gene: TRBV29-1; j_gene: TRBJ1-1; CDR3aa: CSVEGRMNTEAFF; CDR3nt: TGCAGCGTTGAGGGCAGGATGAACACTGAAGCTTTCTTT
abundance: many; d_gene: NA; v_gene: TRBV2; j_gene: TRBJ1-6; CDR3aa: CASRRGGNSPLHF; CDR3nt: TGTGCCAGCCGGAGGGGTGGAAATTCACCCCTCCACTTT
abundance: many; d_gene: NA; v_gene: TRBV19; j_gene: TRBJ1-1; CDR3aa: CASSPRSVNTEAFF; CDR3nt: TGTGCCAGTAGTCCCCGCTCGGTGAACACTGAAGCTTTCTTT
abundance: NA; d_gene: NA; v_gene: TRBV12-3/TRBV12-4; j_gene: TRBJ2-1; CDR3aa: CASSIDGNNEQFF; CDR3nt: TGTGCCAGCAGTATCGACGGGAACAATGAGCAGTTCTTC
abundance: many; d_gene: TRBD2; v_gene: TRBV15; j_gene: TRBJ2-3; CDR3aa: CATSAPGLAEGGTDTQYF; CDR3nt: TGTGCCACCAGCGCCCCGGGACTAGCGGAGGGGGGCACAGATACGCAGTATTTT